This entry describes one T cell receptor (beta chain). The data were produced by immunoSEQ multiplex PCR, yet TCRdb's version contains in-frame clones alone and is incomplete. The sample lists over 30,000 clones, about four fifths seen once, with approximately 2.4% in the top ten. The CDR3 is 13 residues long. In germline, CDR1 is LNHDA, CDR2 SQIVND (reference sequence). Trimming took 9 bases from V and 3 from J, leaving 14 bases between them. Blood sampling was done at baseline, cycle 4 day 1, and cycle 7 day 1. This sample is drawn from a study of OX40 agonist ivuxolimab in advanced cancers. Study background: Patients received ivuxolimab, an agonistic anti-OX40 (CD134) antibody.

The chain recombines TRBV19 with TRBJ1-2; possible D gene TRBD1, 6 bases. The starting material was CD4+ or CD8+ T cells sorted from blood, obtained in a trial of the OX40 agonist ivuxolimab. This receptor was taken from an adult with an advanced solid tumor such as melanoma, head and neck, liver or kidney cancer. Here the CDR3 reads CARNRQVYYGYTF. In DNA form, the CDR3 reads TGTGCCAGGAATAGACAGGTTTACTATGGCTACACCTTC. The complete variable domain, with remaining parts taken from reference TRBV19 and TRBJ1-2, reads DGGITQSPKYLFRKEGQNVTLSCEQNLNHDAMYWYRQDPGQGLRLIYYSQIVNDFQKGDIAEGYSVSREKKESFPLTVTSAQKNPTAFYLCARNRQVYYGYTFGSGTRLTVV.